This is a list of T cell receptor beta chains from one sample in a study of T cell responses to AZD1222 COVID-19 vaccine. The protocol was immunoSEQ multiplex PCR, while the TCRdb copy is restricted to in-frame clones and leaves out a portion. The sample lists about 110,000 clones, 70% to 90% seen once, with around 3.2% in the top ten. Here the sequenced sample was peripheral blood, taken on day 0 of AZD1222 vaccination. These receptor sequences come from an adult in good health. CDR3s include the opening cysteine and the closing phenylalanine or tryptophan. The D gene is left open where the match is weak. Clone sizes are given selectively: once, few, many, or a class where the clone is expanded.

15	TRBV6-5	.	.	TRBJ1-4	CASSWGGRVNEKLFF	TGTGCCAGCAGTTGGGGAGGCAGGGTTAATGAAAAACTGTTTTTT
16	TRBV25-1	.	.	TRBJ2-1	CASSAGLGAGNNEQFF	TGTGCCAGCAGTGCGGGTCTAGGAGCGGGCAACAATGAGCAGTTCTTC
11	TRBV7-2	.	.	TRBJ1-1	CASSLQSEAFF	TGTGCCAGCAGCCTACAGAGTGAAGCTTTCTTT
15	TRBV5-4	.	.	TRBJ2-1	CASSLDRVRSNEQFF	TGTGCCAGCAGCTTGGACAGAGTACGGAGCAATGAGCAGTTCTTC
19	TRBV27	TRBD1	.	TRBJ2-4	CASSLLPPHPDREKNIQYF	TGTGCCAGCAGTTTATTACCCCCCCATCCTGACAGGGAAAAAAACATTCAGTACTTC
14	TRBV6-1	.	.	TRBJ1-4	CASSEVGQGGKLFF	TGTGCCAGCAGTGAAGTGGGGCAGGGCGGAAAACTGTTTTTT
15	TRBV7-9	TRBD1	.	TRBJ1-2	CASSSRGRFVDGYTF	TGTGCCAGCAGCTCCAGGGGGCGGTTTGTTGATGGCTACACCTTC
13	TRBV18	.	once	TRBJ1-1	CATTRYGNTEAFF	TGTGCCACTACGAGGTATGGGAACACTGAAGCTTTCTTT
15	TRBV5-5	TRBD1	.	TRBJ2-7	CASSFTGGSPYEQYF	TGTGCCAGCAGCTTCACAGGGGGTTCCCCCTACGAGCAGTACTTC
14	TRBV18	.	.	TRBJ2-7	CASSPETFTYEQYF	TGTGCCAGCTCACCAGAGACATTTACCTACGAGCAGTACTTC
12	TRBV6-6	.	.	TRBJ1-5	CASKPGDQPQHF	TGTGCCAGCAAACCAGGGGATCAGCCCCAGCATTTT
14	TRBV27	.	.	TRBJ2-7	CASSFGGLTYEQYF	TGTGCCAGCAGTTTCGGTGGGCTTACCTACGAGCAGTACTTC
14	TRBV5-4	.	few	TRBJ1-2	CASSLMKVTYGYTF	TGTGCCAGCAGCTTGATGAAGGTTACCTATGGCTACACCTTC
17	TRBV7-8	.	.	TRBJ1-4	CASSLAGGAATNEKLFF	TGTGCCAGCAGCTTAGCGGGGGGCGCGGCGACTAATGAAAAACTGTTTTTT
15	TRBV18	TRBD1	.	TRBJ2-2	CASSFGTANTGELFF	TGTGCCAGCTCATTCGGGACAGCGAACACCGGGGAGCTGTTTTTT
14	TRBV3-1/TRBV3-2	.	.	TRBJ1-5	CASSQGPVNQPQHF	TGTGCCAGCAGCCAAGGGCCGGTCAATCAGCCCCAGCATTTT
17	TRBV11-2	TRBD1	.	TRBJ1-1	CASSLRDRGQAYTEAFF	TGTGCCAGCAGCTTAAGGGACAGGGGGCAGGCGTACACTGAAGCTTTCTTT
14	TRBV5-1	TRBD1	.	TRBJ1-2	CASSPRDSYYGYTF	TGCGCCAGCAGCCCCCGGGACAGTTACTATGGCTACACCTTC
15	TRBV3-1/TRBV3-2	.	.	TRBJ1-5	CASSPRPYSNQPQHF	TGTGCCAGCAGCCCCCGGCCTTATAGCAATCAGCCCCAGCATTTT
17	TRBV9	TRBD1	once	TRBJ2-3	CASSVGQLQASTDTQYF	TGTGCCAGCAGCGTGGGACAGCTACAGGCTAGCACAGATACGCAGTATTTT
13	TRBV30	.	.	TRBJ2-5	CAWKGGGRETQYF	TGTGCCTGGAAGGGAGGGGGAAGGGAGACCCAGTACTTC
12	TRBV6-5	.	.	TRBJ2-5	CASNRPQETQYF	TGTGCCAGCAATCGACCACAAGAGACCCAGTACTTC
14	TRBV11-2	.	.	TRBJ2-7	CASSLGQAPYEQYF	TGTGCCAGCAGCTTGGGCCAGGCCCCCTACGAGCAGTACTTC
14	TRBV4-3	.	once	TRBJ1-5	CASSQELGGGPQHF	TGCGCCAGCAGCCAAGAATTGGGCGGAGGGCCCCAGCATTTT
18	TRBV6-2/TRBV6-3	TRBD2	once	TRBJ2-5	CASSYLSLEAGGRKTQYF	TGTGCCAGCAGTTACCTTTCTCTTGAGGCGGGGGGGCGGAAGACCCAGTACTTC